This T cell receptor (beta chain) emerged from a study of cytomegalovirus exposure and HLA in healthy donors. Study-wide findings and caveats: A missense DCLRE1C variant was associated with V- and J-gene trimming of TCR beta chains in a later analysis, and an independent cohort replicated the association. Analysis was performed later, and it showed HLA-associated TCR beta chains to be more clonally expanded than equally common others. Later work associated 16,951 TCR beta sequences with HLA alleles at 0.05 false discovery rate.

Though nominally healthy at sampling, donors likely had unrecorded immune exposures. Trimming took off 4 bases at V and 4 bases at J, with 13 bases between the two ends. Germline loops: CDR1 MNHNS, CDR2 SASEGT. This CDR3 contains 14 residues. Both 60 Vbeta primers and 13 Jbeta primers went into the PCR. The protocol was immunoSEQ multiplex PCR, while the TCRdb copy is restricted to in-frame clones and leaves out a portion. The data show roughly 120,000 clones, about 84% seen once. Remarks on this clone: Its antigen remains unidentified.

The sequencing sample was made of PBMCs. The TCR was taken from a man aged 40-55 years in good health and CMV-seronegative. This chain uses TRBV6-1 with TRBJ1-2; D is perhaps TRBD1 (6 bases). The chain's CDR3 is CASSGDRLTYGYTF. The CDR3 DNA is TGTGCCAGCAGTGGAGACAGGTTAACCTATGGCTACACCTTC.